This entry concerns a single T cell receptor (beta chain). These data are taken from a study of blood T cell repertoires in COVID-19. Study-wide context: Samples of COVID-19 (acute and convalescent) were obtained from the United States, Italy and Spain.

Profiling relied on immunoSEQ multiplex PCR, and the TCRdb table lists in-frame clones only, not all of them. The sample shows roughly 130,000 clones, roughly 83% of them seen only once. CDR1 MDHEN and CDR2 SYDVKM come from the germline V gene. The trim removed 6 bases at V and 8 bases at J, leaving 14 bases unmatched. This CDR3 region has 16 residues. The receptor comes from a woman in her 70s with COVID-19, enrolled during active disease. Sequences were obtained from peripheral blood. This chain joins TRBV28 and TRBJ1-2; 11 bases match TRBD1. The CDR3 DNA follows: TGTGCCAGCAGGCTGGGGGGACAGGGGGGCGTCGGAGGCTACACCTTC. This translates into CASRLGGQGGVGGYTF.